The 24 T cell receptor beta chains given below trace back to one sample, sequenced in a study of brain T cells in children with intractable seizures. Measured with immunoSEQ multiplex PCR; TCRdb has only the in-frame clones, and not every one. The repertoire has 80,000 or so clones, around nine tenths of them found once; the top ten carry roughly 24%. The sequencing used peripheral blood, collected at surgery. Receptor source: a girl between 2 and 10 years old with Rasmussen encephalitis and intractable seizures.

This chain uses TRBV18 with TRBJ1-1, with TRBD1 as a possible D gene (5 bases). Germline CDR1 is KGHSH and CDR2 is LQKENI. The CDR3 is made up of 14 amino acids. The ends were cut back, 3 bases at V and 2 bases at J, with 10 bases in the middle. The CDR3 spells CASSPSQGNTEAFF. The CDR3 bases are TGTGCCAGCTCACCGTCGCAGGGAAACACTGAAGCTTTCTTT.

V and J are TRBV19 and TRBJ2-3; 12 bases line up with TRBD2. The CDR3 is made up of 14 amino acids. In germline, CDR1 is LNHDA, CDR2 SQIVND (reference sequence). Losses at the gene ends were 6 bases for V and 8 bases for J; bases not matched to a gene: 6. The CDR3 DNA sequence: TGTGCCAGTAGCTCTAGCGGGGGGGCCGGTACGCAGTATTTT. Amino acid sequence: CASSSSGGAGTQYF.

The chain employs TRBV10-2 and TRBJ1-5; the D is unclear. In germline, CDR1 is WSHSY, CDR2 SAAADI. This CDR3 contains 13 residues. V dropped 0 bases and J dropped 4 bases, with 4 bases sitting between them. This CDR3 reads CASSESGNQPQHF. For the CDR3, the DNA is TGCGCCAGCAGTGAGTCAGGGAATCAGCCCCAGCATTTT.

This clone was counted a single time. The chain couples TRBV14 to TRBJ2-5; a possible D gene is TRBD2 (5 bases). Germline V gives CDR1 SGHDN, CDR2 FVKESK. V dropped 0 bases and J dropped 3 bases, with 14 bases sitting between them. This CDR3 is built from 16 residues. The CDR3 spells CASSQDYVEVEETQYF. Here the CDR3 DNA reads TGTGCCAGCAGCCAAGATTACGTGGAGGTTGAAGAGACCCAGTACTTC.

This chain connects TRBV7-9 to TRBJ2-7; 7 bases map to TRBD2. This CDR3 is built from 15 residues. J lost 0 bases, V lost 1 base, and 3 bases had no gene match. Germline V gene data show CDR1 as SEHNR and CDR2 as FQNEAQ (reference sequence). The CDR3 is CASSLVTSLSYEQYF. DNA for the CDR3: TGTGCCAGCAGCTTAGTGACTAGCCTCTCCTACGAGCAGTACTTC.

This chain connects TRBV5-1 to TRBJ2-7, with TRBD2 matching 8 bases. Germline CDR1 reads SGHRS; CDR2 reads YFSETQ. The CDR3 is 15 amino acids. J gave up 2 bases and V 3 bases, and 7 bases lay outside the gene matches. This CDR3 reads CASSSTLGGAYEQYF. The CDR3 nucleotides are TGCGCCAGCAGCTCAACTCTCGGGGGGGCCTACGAGCAGTACTTC.

The V gene is TRBV30, the J gene TRBJ2-7, with D possibly being TRBD1 or TRBD2 (6 bases each). Germline V gene lookup returns CDR1 GTSNPN and CDR2 SVGIG (reference sequence). The CDR3 totals 14 residues. Trimming removed 2 bases from V and 3 bases from J, with 14 bases in between. The CDR3 spells CAWSRGVGGYEQYF. The CDR3, as DNA: TGTGCCTGGAGTAGGGGGGTTGGTGGCTACGAGCAGTACTTC.

In regard to this clone: Other DNA sequences within the sample encode an identical CDR3. The chain employs TRBV4-1 and TRBJ1-5; D unresolved. Trimming shortened V by 0 bases and J by 3 bases, and 6 bases separated the two germline ends. Looked up from germline, CDR1 is MGHRA and CDR2 is YSYEKL. CDR3 length: 14 amino acids. The CDR3 is CASSQEGPNQPQHF. For the CDR3, the DNA is TGCGCCAGCAGCCAAGAGGGCCCCAATCAGCCCCAGCATTTT.

This chain links TRBV10-3 with TRBJ2-3; TRBD2 matches 14 bases. Germline V gene data show CDR1 as ENHRY and CDR2 as SYGVKD. The CDR3 sequence is 18 residues long. With V trimmed by 2 bases and J by 1 base, 5 bases remained unmatched. Here the CDR3 DNA reads TGTGCCATCAGTGAGCCCGTGGGACTAGCGGGGGGCACAGATACGCAGTATTTT. Translation gives CAISEPVGLAGGTDTQYF.

This rearrangement joins TRBV6-5 to TRBJ1-1, with 11 positions matching TRBD1. The CDR3 length is 14 residues. CDR1 and CDR2 (germline): MNHEY, SVGAGI. J gave up 4 bases and V 6 bases, and 4 bases lay outside the gene matches. The CDR3 DNA is TGTGCCAGCAGGGGGACAGGGGGATCCACTGAAGCTTTCTTT. This gives the protein CASRGTGGSTEAFF.

V gene TRBV7-3 combines with J gene TRBJ2-5; 7 bases are shared with TRBD2. The germline gives CDR1 SGHTA, CDR2 FQGTGA. Losses at the gene ends were 8 bases for V and 3 bases for J; bases not matched to a gene: 6. The CDR3 extends over 13 amino acids. CDR3 in amino acids: CASRLAVKETQYF. The CDR3 bases are TGTGCCAGCCGGCTAGCGGTGAAAGAGACCCAGTACTTC.

The rearrangement joins TRBV18 to TRBJ2-3; TRBD1 or TRBD2 may be the D gene (5 bases each). V was pared by 2 bases and J by 4 bases, with 16 bases between. The CDR3 has 16 amino acids. From germline, CDR1 is KGHSH and CDR2 LQKENI. The CDR3 nucleotides read TGTGCCAGCTCACCATCCCAGGGACGGAGTGCAGATACGCAGTATTTT. Translation: CASSPSQGRSADTQYF.

This clone was seen only once. The CDR3 DNA reads as TGTGCCAGCAGCTTTTGGGTCAGATCACAAGAGACCCAGTACTTC. Its protein product is CASSFWVRSQETQYF. The chain carries TRBV11-3 and TRBJ2-5; D ambiguous. With 3 bases removed from V and 2 bases from J, the gap between germline ends came to 13 bases. The germline V gene has CDR1 SGHNT and CDR2 YENEEA. The CDR3 runs 15 residues.

The chain links TRBV19 to TRBJ1-6, with TRBD1 matching over 8 bases. The CDR3 extends over 14 amino acids. Unmatched junction bases numbered 3, after V lost 3 bases and J lost 8 bases. Per the germline V gene, CDR1 is LNHDA and CDR2 is SQIVND (reference sequence). The CDR3 reads CASSMTGADSPLHF. CDR3 nucleotides: TGTGCCAGTAGTATGACAGGGGCGGATTCACCCCTCCACTTT.

The V call is TRBV18, the J call TRBJ1-5, with 7 bases matching TRBD1. The ends lost 1 base at V and 5 bases at J; junction bases unmatched: 2. From germline, CDR1 is KGHSH and CDR2 LQKENI. The CDR3 consists of 14 residues. CDR3 protein: CASSPRQGDQPQHF. CDR3 DNA: TGTGCCAGCTCACCACGACAGGGCGATCAGCCCCAGCATTTT.

In its sample, this clone ranks as medium-sized (0.01 to 0.1%). V usage is TRBV6-5 and J usage is TRBJ2-1, with D unresolved. The CDR3 contains 13 residues. V gave up 8 bases and J gave up 0 bases, with 8 bases separating them. The germline V gene encodes CDR1 MNHEY and CDR2 SVGAGI. The CDR3 reads CASSLSSYNEQFF. The CDR3 bases are TGTGCCAGCTCCTTGAGCTCCTACAATGAGCAGTTCTTC.

This clone was seen more than once but under ten times. CDR3 nucleotides: TGTGCCAGTAGTATATGGACAGGGAAGTCCTACAATGAGCAGTTCTTC. Its protein is CASSIWTGKSYNEQFF. The J gene is TRBJ2-1, the V gene TRBV19; 8 nucleotides match TRBD1. V dropped 2 bases and J dropped 1; count of bases not matched to a gene: 4. From germline, CDR1 is LNHDA and CDR2 SQIVND (reference sequence). This CDR3 is built from 16 residues.

CDR3 sequence (DNA): TGTGCCAGCAGTCAAGGATCGGGGGCTTTCTTT. Its protein product is CASSQGSGAFF. The V call is TRBV6-2 or TRBV6-3, the J call TRBJ1-1; D call uncertain. This CDR3 is built from 11 residues. V was trimmed by 5 bases and J by 11 bases, leaving 12 bases between them. Per germline, CDR1 MNHEY and CDR2 SVGEGT.

This clone showed up just once. The CDR3 here is CASRSVDTGDTEAFF. The CDR3 region has the DNA TGTGCCAGCAGGTCCGTGGACACGGGAGACACTGAAGCTTTCTTT. The chain joins TRBV27 to TRBJ1-1, with D perhaps matching TRBD1 (5 bases). The V and J ends lost 6 bases and 3 bases respectively, with 17 bases between them. Germline CDR1 is MNHEY and CDR2 is SMNVEV (reference sequence). This CDR3 comprises 15 residues.

The chain recombines TRBV12-5 with TRBJ2-4, with no clear D. V was shortened by 6 bases and J by 9 bases, with 9 bases between the two germline ends. CDR1 and CDR2 (germline): LGHNT, FRNRAP. This CDR3 is built from 11 residues. The CDR3 DNA follows: TGTGCTAGTGGGGGAACGGGCATTCAGTACTTC. Translated, it gives CASGGTGIQYF.

The V and J genes are TRBV30 and TRBJ2-3; D is perhaps TRBD2 (6 bases). Germline V CDR1 and CDR2: GTSNPN, SVGIG (reference sequence). Trimming cost V 3 bases and J 4 bases, with 11 bases left between them. The CDR3 has 13 amino acids. The CDR3 sequence is CAWRDPGADTQYF. CDR3 nucleotides: TGTGCCTGGAGGGACCCGGGGGCAGATACGCAGTATTTT. Looking up the rest from reference TRBV30 and TRBJ2-3 gives the full variable domain: SQTIHQWPATLVQPVGSPLSLECTVEGTSNPNLYWYRQAAGRGLQLLFYSVGIGQISSEVPQNLSASRPQDRQFILSSKKLLLSDSGFYLCAWRDPGADTQYFGPGTRLTVL.

There are a few counts of this clone. CDR3 residues: CASNSGGPVNTGELFF. CDR3 coding DNA: TGTGCCAGCAACTCCGGGGGACCAGTCAACACCGGGGAGCTGTTTTTT. This chain joins TRBV5-4 and TRBJ2-2; D possibly corresponds to TRBD2 (6 bases). This CDR3 region has 16 residues. V was shortened by 6 bases and J by 2 bases, with 17 bases between the two germline ends. The germline V gene has CDR1 SGHNT and CDR2 YYREEE (reference sequence).

The CDR3 DNA is TGTGCCATAGGCGCTAGCCGGCCCCCCTACGAGCAGTACTTC. Its translation is CAIGASRPPYEQYF. The chain combines TRBV10-3 with TRBJ2-7, with D perhaps TRBD2 (5 bases). The germline V and J ends were trimmed by 9 bases and 2 bases, with 17 bases remaining between them. The CDR3 consists of 14 residues. CDR1 ENHRY and CDR2 SYGVKD come from the germline V gene.

This chain uses TRBV11-2 with TRBJ1-3, with 7 bases identical to TRBD1. Trimming took 5 bases from V and 0 from J; bases not matched to a gene: 4. Germline CDR1 is SGHAT and CDR2 is FQNNGV. This CDR3 region has 15 residues. The CDR3 region is CASSPGGASGNTIYF. The CDR3 bases are TGTGCCAGCAGCCCAGGGGGTGCCTCTGGAAACACCATATATTTT.